The subject of this entry is one T cell receptor beta chain. Its antigen is undetermined. This specimen belongs to a study of T-cell reconstitution after alpha-beta-depleted transplantation in children. Unique molecular identifiers were incorporated during preparation of the TCRbeta library. TCRdb re-called the PCR reads with MiXCR, one entry per CDR3 protein. The data show hundreds of thousands of distinct CDR3 sequences, 13% seen once. Overall study findings and caveats: Several patients had high TCRbeta diversity at day 60; it came from surviving recipient T cells and thymic progenitors.

Here the sequenced sample was PBMCs, mostly from graft donor cells, taken 360 days after TCRalphabeta/CD19-depleted stem cell transplant. The source is a male patient younger than 18 who had a stem cell transplant for acute myeloid leukemia, so the T cells may come from the graft donor.

CDR3: CASSLTLAAGYIQYF. The CDR3 region has the DNA TGCGCCAGCAGCTTGACACTAGCGGCGGGGTACATTCAGTACTTC. V usage is TRBV5-1 and J usage is TRBJ2-4; 8 bases are shared with TRBD2. This CDR3 region has 15 residues. Germline CDR1 and CDR2: SGHRS and YFSETQ. The V gene end was trimmed by 1 base and the J gene end by 8 bases; junction bases not matched to a gene: 8.